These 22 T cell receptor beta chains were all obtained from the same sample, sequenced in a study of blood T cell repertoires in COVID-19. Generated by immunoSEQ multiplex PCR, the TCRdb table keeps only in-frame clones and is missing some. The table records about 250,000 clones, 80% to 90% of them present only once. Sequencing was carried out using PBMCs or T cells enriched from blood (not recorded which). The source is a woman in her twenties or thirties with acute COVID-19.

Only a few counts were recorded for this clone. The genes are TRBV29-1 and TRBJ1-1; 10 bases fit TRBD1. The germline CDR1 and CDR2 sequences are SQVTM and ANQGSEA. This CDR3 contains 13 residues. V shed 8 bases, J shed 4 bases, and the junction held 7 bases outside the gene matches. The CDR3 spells CSSRQGASTEAFF. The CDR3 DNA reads TGCAGCTCAAGACAGGGGGCGAGCACTGAAGCTTTCTTT. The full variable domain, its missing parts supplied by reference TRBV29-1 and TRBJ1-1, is SAVISQKPSRDICQRGTSLTIQCQVDSQVTMMFWYRQQPGQSLTLIATANQGSEATYESGFVIDKFPISRPNLTFSTLTVSNMSPEDSSIYLCSSRQGASTEAFFGQGTRLTVV.

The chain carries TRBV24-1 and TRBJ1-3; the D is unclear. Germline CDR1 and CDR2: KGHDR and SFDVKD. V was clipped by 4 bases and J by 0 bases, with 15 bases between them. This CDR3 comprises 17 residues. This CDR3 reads CATSDLTIWSSGNTIYF. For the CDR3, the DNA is TGTGCCACCAGTGACCTGACAATTTGGTCCTCTGGAAACACCATATATTTT.

DNA of the CDR3: TGTGCCAGCAGCTTACGACTAGCGGGGGGGACCCCGGGTCCAGATACGCAGTATTTT. It codes for CASSLRLAGGTPGPDTQYF. This sequence joins TRBV7-9 and TRBJ2-3; TRBD2 agrees at 14 bases. Per the germline V gene, CDR1 is SEHNR and CDR2 is FQNEAQ (reference sequence). This CDR3 spans 19 amino acids. With 2 bases clipped from V and 4 bases from J, the junction kept 11 bases outside the gene matches.

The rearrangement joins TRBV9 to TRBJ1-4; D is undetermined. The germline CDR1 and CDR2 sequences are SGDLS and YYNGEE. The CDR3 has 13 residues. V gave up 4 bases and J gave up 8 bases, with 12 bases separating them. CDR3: CASSPAAQEKLFF. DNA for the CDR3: TGTGCCAGCAGCCCCGCCGCCCAGGAAAAACTGTTTTTT. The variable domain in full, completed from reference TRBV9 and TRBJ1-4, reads DSGVTQTPKHLITATGQRVTLRCSPRSGDLSVYWYQQSLDQGLQFLIQYYNGEERAKGNILERFSAQQFPDLHSELNLSSLELGDSALYFCASSPAAQEKLFFGSGTQLSVL.

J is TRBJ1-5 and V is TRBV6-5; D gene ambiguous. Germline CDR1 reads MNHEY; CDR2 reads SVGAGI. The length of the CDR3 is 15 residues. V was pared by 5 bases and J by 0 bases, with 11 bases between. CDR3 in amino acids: CASSPVRYSNQPQHF. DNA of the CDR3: TGTGCCAGCAGTCCCGTCCGGTATAGCAATCAGCCCCAGCATTTT.

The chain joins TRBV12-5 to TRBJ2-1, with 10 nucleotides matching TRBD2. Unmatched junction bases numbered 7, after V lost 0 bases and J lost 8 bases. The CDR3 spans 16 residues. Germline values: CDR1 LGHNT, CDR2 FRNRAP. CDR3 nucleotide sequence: TGTGCTAGTGGTTTGGTAGCGGGGGGGCCTGTAGATGAGCAGTTCTTC. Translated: CASGLVAGGPVDEQFF.

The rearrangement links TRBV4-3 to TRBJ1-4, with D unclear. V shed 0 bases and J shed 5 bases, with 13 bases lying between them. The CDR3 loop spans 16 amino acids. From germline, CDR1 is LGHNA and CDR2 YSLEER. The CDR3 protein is CASSQDRRVGNEKLFF. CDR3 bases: TGCGCCAGCAGCCAAGATAGGAGGGTGGGAAATGAAAAACTGTTTTTT.

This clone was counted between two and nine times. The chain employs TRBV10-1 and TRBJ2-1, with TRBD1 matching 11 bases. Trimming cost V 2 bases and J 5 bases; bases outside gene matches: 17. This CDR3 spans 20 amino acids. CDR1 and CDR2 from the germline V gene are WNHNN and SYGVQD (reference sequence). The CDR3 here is CASSETGTGGLAGTHNEQFF. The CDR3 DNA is TGCGCCAGCAGTGAGACCGGGACAGGGGGGCTAGCGGGGACCCACAATGAGCAGTTCTTC.

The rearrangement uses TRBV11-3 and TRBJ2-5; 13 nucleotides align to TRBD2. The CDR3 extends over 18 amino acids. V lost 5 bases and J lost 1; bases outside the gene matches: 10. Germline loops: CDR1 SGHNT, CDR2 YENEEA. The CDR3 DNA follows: TGTGCCAGCAGCCCAGGACTAGCGGGGGCCCTGGCCCAAGAGACCCAGTACTTC. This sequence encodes CASSPGLAGALAQETQYF.

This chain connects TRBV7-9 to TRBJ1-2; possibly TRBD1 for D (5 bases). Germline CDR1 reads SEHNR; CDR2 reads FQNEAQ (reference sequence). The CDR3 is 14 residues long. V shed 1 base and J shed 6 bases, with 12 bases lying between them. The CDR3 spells CASSLVPRVHGYTF. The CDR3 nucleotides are TGTGCCAGCAGCTTAGTTCCCAGGGTCCATGGCTACACCTTC.

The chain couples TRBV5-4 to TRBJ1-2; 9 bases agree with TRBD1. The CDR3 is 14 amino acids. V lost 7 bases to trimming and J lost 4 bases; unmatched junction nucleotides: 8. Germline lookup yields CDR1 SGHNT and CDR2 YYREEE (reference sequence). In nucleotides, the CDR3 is TGTGCCAGCGGAAAACCGGGACAGGGCTATGGCTACACCTTC. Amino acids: CASGKPGQGYGYTF.

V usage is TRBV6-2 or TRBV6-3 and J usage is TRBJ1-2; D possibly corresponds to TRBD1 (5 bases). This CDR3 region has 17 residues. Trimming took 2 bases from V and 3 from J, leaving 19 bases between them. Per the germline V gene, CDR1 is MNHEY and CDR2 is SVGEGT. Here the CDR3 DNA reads TGTGCCAGCAGTTACCCAGGCGGAGGATCGGGGGACTATGGCTACACCTTC. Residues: CASSYPGGGSGDYGYTF.

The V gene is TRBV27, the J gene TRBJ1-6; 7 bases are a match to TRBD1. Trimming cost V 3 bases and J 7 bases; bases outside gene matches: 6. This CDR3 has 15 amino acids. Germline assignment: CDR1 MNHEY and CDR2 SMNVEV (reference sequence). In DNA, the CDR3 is TGTGCCAGCAGTTTTCTGTCGGGACAGAATTCACCCCTCCACTTT. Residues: CASSFLSGQNSPLHF.

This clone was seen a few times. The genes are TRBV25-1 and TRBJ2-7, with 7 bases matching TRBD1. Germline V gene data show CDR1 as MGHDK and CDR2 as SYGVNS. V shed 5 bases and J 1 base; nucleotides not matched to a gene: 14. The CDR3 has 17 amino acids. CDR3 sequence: CASSTTTGTDSSYEQYF. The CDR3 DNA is TGTGCCAGCAGTACAACGACGGGGACAGACTCATCCTACGAGCAGTACTTC.

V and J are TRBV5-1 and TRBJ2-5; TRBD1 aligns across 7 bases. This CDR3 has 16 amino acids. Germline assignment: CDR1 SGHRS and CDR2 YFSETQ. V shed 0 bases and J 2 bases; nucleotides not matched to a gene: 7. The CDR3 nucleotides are TGCGCCAGCAGCTTGGAGGGACAGCCAATTCAAGAGACCCAGTACTTC. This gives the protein CASSLEGQPIQETQYF.

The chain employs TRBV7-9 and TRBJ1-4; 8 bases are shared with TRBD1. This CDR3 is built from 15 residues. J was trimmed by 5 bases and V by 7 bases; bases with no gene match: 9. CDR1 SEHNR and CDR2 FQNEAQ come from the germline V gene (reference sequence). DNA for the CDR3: TGTGCCAGCACCCCGGGACAGGAGCGGAATGAAAAACTGTTTTTT. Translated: CASTPGQERNEKLFF.

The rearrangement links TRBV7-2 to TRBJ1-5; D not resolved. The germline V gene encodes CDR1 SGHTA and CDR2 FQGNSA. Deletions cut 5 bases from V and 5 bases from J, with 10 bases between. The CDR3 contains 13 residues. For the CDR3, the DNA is TGTGCCAGCAGCCTTACCACGGATCAGCCCCAGCATTTT. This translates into CASSLTTDQPQHF.

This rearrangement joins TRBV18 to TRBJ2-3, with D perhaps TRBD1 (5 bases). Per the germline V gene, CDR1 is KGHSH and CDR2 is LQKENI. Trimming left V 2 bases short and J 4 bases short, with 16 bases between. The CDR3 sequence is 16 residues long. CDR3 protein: CASSPAQGVDADTQYF. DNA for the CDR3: TGTGCCAGCTCACCAGCCCAGGGTGTGGATGCAGATACGCAGTATTTT.

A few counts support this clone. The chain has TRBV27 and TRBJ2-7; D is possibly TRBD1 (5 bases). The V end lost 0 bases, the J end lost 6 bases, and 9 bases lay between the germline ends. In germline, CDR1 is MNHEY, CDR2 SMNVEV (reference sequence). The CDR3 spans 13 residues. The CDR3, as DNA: TGTGCCAGCAGTTTATCCAGGGTCTCCGAGCAGTACTTC. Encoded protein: CASSLSRVSEQYF.

CDR3 sequence reads: CASSLDVGNTGELFF. CDR3 DNA sequence: TGTGCCAGCAGCTTAGACGTCGGGAACACCGGGGAGCTGTTTTTT. V usage is TRBV13 and J usage is TRBJ2-2; no reliable D call. Trimming removed 1 base from V and 1 base from J, with 7 bases in between. The germline gives CDR1 PRHDT, CDR2 FYEKMQ (reference sequence). This CDR3 is built from 15 residues. The full variable domain, completed using reference TRBV13 and TRBJ2-2, is AAGVIQSPRHLIKEKRETATLKCYPIPRHDTVYWYQQGPGQDPQFLISFYEKMQSDKGSIPDRFSAQQFSDYHSELNMSSLELGDSALYFCASSLDVGNTGELFFGEGSRLTVL.

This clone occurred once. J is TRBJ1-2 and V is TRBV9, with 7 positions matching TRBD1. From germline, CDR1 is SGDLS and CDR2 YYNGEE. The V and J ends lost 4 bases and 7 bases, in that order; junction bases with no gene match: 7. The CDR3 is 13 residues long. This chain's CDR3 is CASSPGNRGGYTF. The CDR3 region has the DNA TGTGCCAGCAGCCCCGGGAACAGGGGTGGCTACACCTTC.

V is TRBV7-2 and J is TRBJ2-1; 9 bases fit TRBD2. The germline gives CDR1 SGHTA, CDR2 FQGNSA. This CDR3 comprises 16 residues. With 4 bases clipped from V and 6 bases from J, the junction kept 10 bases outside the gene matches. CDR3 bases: TGTGCCAGCAGCTACGGACCCAGCGGGGGGCCCAATGAGCAGTTCTTC. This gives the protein CASSYGPSGGPNEQFF.